These T cell receptor beta chains were read from a single sample in a study of blood T cell repertoires in COVID-19. This table comes from immunoSEQ multiplex PCR, and its TCRdb copy is limited to in-frame clones, with some not included. The profile shows hundreds of thousands of clones, 80% to 90% of them singletons. The sample taken for sequencing was peripheral blood. All receptors derive from a woman between 70 and 85 years old with COVID-19, enrolled during active disease. Both conserved end residues are part of each CDR3. Fields, in order: D gene, clone size, V gene, J gene, CDR3 protein, CDR3 DNA. A D gene is named only where the DNA matches it firmly. Clone size is given for some rows only: seen once, a few or many times, or a class if the clone is expanded.

TRBD2,-,TRBV10-3,TRBJ2-2,CAIKRLAGGPGSGGELFF,TGTGCCATCAAGCGACTAGCGGGAGGGCCTGGATCCGGCGGGGAGCTGTTTTTT
TRBD1,once,TRBV6-5,TRBJ1-2,CASSRDWTGNGYTF,TGTGCCAGCAGTCGCGATTGGACAGGGAATGGCTACACCTTC
-,-,TRBV6-5,TRBJ1-3,CASSYPGRESGNTIYF,TGTGCCAGCAGTTACCCAGGCAGAGAATCTGGAAACACCATATATTTT
-,-,TRBV2,TRBJ2-2,CASRELALGTGELFF,TGTGCCAGCAGGGAGCTAGCGCTAGGTACCGGGGAGCTGTTTTTT
-,-,TRBV30,TRBJ1-1,CAWSVRAEAFF,TGTGCCTGGAGTGTAAGAGCTGAAGCTTTCTTT
-,-,TRBV7-2,TRBJ1-1,CASSLVQGETEAFF,TGTGCCAGCAGCTTAGTACAGGGTGAGACTGAAGCTTTCTTT
-,once,TRBV7-9,TRBJ2-3,CASTLGDTQYF,TGTGCCAGCACTCTCGGGGATACGCAGTATTTT
-,-,TRBV15,TRBJ1-3,CATSREGLVDTIYF,TGTGCCACCAGCAGAGAGGGGCTGGTGGACACCATATATTTT
TRBD1,-,TRBV7-2,TRBJ1-4,CASTRQGAREKLFF,TGTGCCAGCACCCGGCAGGGGGCGCGTGAAAAACTGTTTTTT
-,-,TRBV5-6,TRBJ1-2,CASSYDTSYTF,TGTGCCAGCAGCTACGACACGAGCTACACCTTC
-,-,TRBV3-1/TRBV3-2,TRBJ1-1,CASTLRGGNTEAFF,TGTGCCAGCACCCTAAGAGGGGGTAACACTGAAGCTTTCTTT
-,-,TRBV11-2,TRBJ2-7,CASSLPGSGRHYEQYF,TGTGCCAGCAGCCTCCCGGGGTCCGGAAGACACTACGAGCAGTACTTC
-,-,TRBV2,TRBJ1-1,CASSEEGNTEAFF,TGTGCCAGCAGTGAGGAGGGGAACACTGAAGCTTTCTTT
-,-,TRBV7-2,TRBJ1-2,CASSFGHFIHYGYTF,TGTGCCAGCAGCTTCGGACACTTTATCCACTATGGCTACACCTTC
-,-,TRBV29-1,TRBJ2-7,CSVESRGKPAYEQYF,TGCAGCGTTGAAAGCAGGGGCAAACCAGCCTACGAGCAGTACTTC
TRBD1,-,TRBV2,TRBJ1-4,CASSRRDRHNEKLFF,TGTGCCAGCAGTAGACGGGACAGACATAATGAAAAACTGTTTTTT
TRBD2,-,TRBV5-5,TRBJ2-3,CASSYVQAGGASDTQYF,TGTGCCAGCAGCTACGTCCAGGCGGGAGGGGCCTCAGATACGCAGTATTTT
-,-,TRBV11-1,TRBJ2-7,CASRRDSTNYEQYF,TGTGCCAGCAGACGGGACTCGACGAACTACGAGCAGTACTTC
TRBD2,-,TRBV3-1/TRBV3-2,TRBJ2-1,CASSQTSGRAGEQFF,TGTGCCAGCAGCCAAACGAGCGGGAGGGCAGGTGAGCAGTTCTTC
-,once,TRBV2,TRBJ2-3,CASSVMGGWADTQYF,TGTGCCAGCAGTGTTATGGGGGGATGGGCAGATACGCAGTATTTT
-,-,TRBV13,TRBJ2-5,CASSPGPGQGTQYF,TGTGCCAGCAGCCCCGGGCCGGGACAAGGGACCCAGTACTTC
TRBD2,-,TRBV7-2,TRBJ2-2,CASSLRLAGDTGELFF,TGTGCCAGCAGCTTAAGACTAGCGGGGGACACCGGGGAGCTGTTTTTT
TRBD2,-,TRBV7-9,TRBJ2-7,CASSPLGTRGSEQYF,TGTGCCAGCAGTCCACTCGGGACTAGGGGTAGCGAGCAGTACTTC
TRBD1,few,TRBV2,TRBJ2-7,CASSELGTGGSIYEQYF,TGTGCCAGCAGTGAATTGGGGACAGGGGGCAGCATCTACGAGCAGTACTTC
-,-,TRBV2,TRBJ2-7,CAGRQSQSSYEQYF,TGTGCCGGCCGACAGTCCCAGAGCTCCTACGAGCAGTACTTC
-,-,TRBV5-1,TRBJ2-3,CASSLRRASTDTQYF,TGCGCCAGCAGCTTGAGGCGGGCCAGCACAGATACGCAGTATTTT
TRBD1,-,TRBV7-2,TRBJ2-7,CASSRDSSYEQYF,TGTGCCAGCAGCCGGGACAGCTCCTACGAGCAGTACTTC
-,once,TRBV7-2,TRBJ2-7,CASSMDFSSYEQYF,TGTGCCAGCAGTATGGACTTCAGCTCCTACGAGCAGTACTTC
-,-,TRBV20-1,TRBJ1-6,CSARAGSPLHF,TGCAGTGCTAGAGCTGGCTCACCCCTCCACTTT
-,-,TRBV7-3,TRBJ2-5,CASRAGPNQETQYF,TGTGCCAGCAGGGCGGGACCAAACCAAGAGACCCAGTACTTC
TRBD1,-,TRBV27,TRBJ1-2,CASAGTGTNYGYTF,TGTGCCAGTGCCGGGACAGGGACTAACTATGGCTACACCTTC
-,-,TRBV6-1,TRBJ2-5,CASSDWGRQETQYF,TGTGCCAGCAGTGATTGGGGGCGACAAGAGACCCAGTACTTC
-,-,TRBV28,TRBJ1-5,CASSFSIRTKNQPQHF,TGTGCCAGCAGTTTTTCGATCAGGACAAAAAATCAGCCCCAGCATTTT
-,-,TRBV9,TRBJ2-2,CASSVDSGFGTGELFF,TGTGCCAGCAGCGTAGATTCGGGTTTTGGAACCGGGGAGCTGTTTTTT
-,-,TRBV28,TRBJ1-2,CASKSPGYGYTF,TGTGCCAGCAAATCTCCGGGGTATGGCTACACCTTC
TRBD1,-,TRBV5-1,TRBJ1-1,CASNSQGAGTEAFF,TGCGCCAGCAATTCACAGGGGGCGGGCACTGAAGCTTTCTTT